This TCR beta chain derives from a study of identical twins. Study-wide results and limits: Beta clonotypes that were abundant in cord blood contained fewer insertions, a pattern absent from memory repertoires.

TCRdb analysed the 5' RACE reads with MiXCR anew, one entry per CDR3 protein. The sample has some 760,000 distinct CDR3 sequences, roughly 20% seen once; the top ten hold 10% to 15%. Notes on this clonotype: The antigen is undetermined.

All of the donors were Caucasians in good health. V was trimmed by 3 bases and J by 0 bases, leaving 15 bases between them. This CDR3 is 18 amino acids long. From germline, CDR1 is KGHSH and CDR2 LQKENI. The data also belong to a second study, concerning T cells expressing NK-cell markers. Turning to that study: Expanded NKG2C+ T cell clones had unclear HCMV specificity.

J is TRBJ2-6 and V is TRBV18; D is perhaps TRBD1 or TRBD2 (6 bases each). The sequenced sample consisted of PBMCs. The receptor comes from a woman between 18 and 29 years old in good health. The CDR3: CASSPAGGPNSGANVLTF. The CDR3 DNA sequence: TGTGCCAGCTCACCCGCTGGGGGGCCTAACTCTGGGGCCAACGTCCTGACTTTC. Full variable domain (rest looked up from reference TRBV18 and TRBJ2-6): NAGVMQNPRHLVRRRGQEARLRCSPMKGHSHVYWYRQLPEEGLKFMVYLQKENIIDESGMPKERFSAEFPKEGPSILRIQQVVRGDSAAYFCASSPAGGPNSGANVLTFGAGSRLTVL.